The 15 T cell receptor beta chains below come from one sample, sequenced in a study of T cell responses to AZD1222 COVID-19 vaccine. Using immunoSEQ multiplex PCR, the repertoire was profiled, and TCRdb retains in-frame clones only, with some absent. The sample contains 60,000 to 100,000 clones, roughly nine tenths of which appear only once. The sequencing here drew on peripheral blood, taken on day 0 of MenACWY control vaccination. The receptors were sampled from an adult in good health.

This clone showed up just once. The V call is TRBV6-6, the J call TRBJ2-3; D may be TRBD2 (7 bases). CDR1 and CDR2 from the germline V gene are MNHNY and SVGAGI (reference sequence). The germline V and J ends were trimmed by 5 bases and 2 bases, with 23 bases remaining between them. The CDR3 runs to 18 residues. In nucleotides, the CDR3 is TGTGCCAGCAGTCAGGGGCGGGAGCCCCCGTCCCACACAGATACGCAGTATTTT. This gives the protein CASSQGREPPSHTDTQYF.

The V and J genes are TRBV11-2 and TRBJ2-7; D may be TRBD1 (5 bases). V was trimmed by 2 bases and J by 9 bases, leaving 11 bases between them. The CDR3 length is 12 residues. Germline loops: CDR1 SGHAT, CDR2 FQNNGV. The CDR3 coding sequence is TGTGCCAGCAGCTTATTGACAGCTCCGCAGTACTTC. Its protein is CASSLLTAPQYF.

This sequence joins TRBV30 and TRBJ1-4; D not resolved. CDR3 length equals 12 residues. Trimming removed 0 bases from V and 14 bases from J, with 13 bases in between. Germline CDR1 reads GTSNPN; CDR2 reads SVGIG (reference sequence). The CDR3 spells CAWSVSGRHLFF. In DNA form, the CDR3 reads TGTGCCTGGAGTGTATCCGGACGTCATCTGTTTTTT.

The rearrangement joins TRBV28 to TRBJ2-7, with 12 bases identical to TRBD1. V lost 4 bases to trimming and J lost 4 bases; unmatched junction nucleotides: 17. From germline, CDR1 is MDHEN and CDR2 SYDVKM. CDR3 length equals 19 residues. This CDR3 is CASSSSGTGGPGGIYEQYF. The CDR3 nucleotides are TGTGCCAGCAGTTCCTCAGGGACAGGGGGCCCCGGAGGGATATACGAGCAGTACTTC.

This clone was seen only a few times. The chain employs TRBV5-1 and TRBJ2-5, with no clear D. The V end lost 0 bases, the J end lost 5 bases, and 14 bases lay between the germline ends. This CDR3 contains 15 residues. The germline V gene encodes CDR1 SGHRS and CDR2 YFSETQ. As DNA, the CDR3 is TGCGCCAGCAGCTTGGAAGGCCGGGTTAGGGAGACCCAGTACTTC. Protein: CASSLEGRVRETQYF. Complete variable domain (other parts from reference TRBV5-1 and TRBJ2-5): KAGVTQTPRYLIKTRGQQVTLSCSPISGHRSVSWYQQTPGQGLQFLFEYFSETQRNKGNFPGRFSGRQFSNSRSEMNVSTLELGDSALYLCASSLEGRVRETQYFGPGTRLLVL.

The V gene is TRBV12-3 or TRBV12-4, the J gene TRBJ1-4; D is unresolved. CDR3 length: 12 residues. With 5 bases removed from V and 9 bases from J, the gap between germline ends came to 10 bases. CDR3 amino acids: CASSANGQKLFF. Here the CDR3 DNA reads TGTGCCAGCAGTGCAAACGGGCAAAAACTGTTTTTT.

The rearrangement joins TRBV21-1 to TRBJ2-7; the D segment call TRBD2 is taken from the table without a DNA check. TRBV21-1 represents a pseudogene. This CDR3 is built from 14 residues. CDR3 nucleotides: TGTGCCAGCAGCAACGCGGCCAACTCCTACGAGCAGTACTTC. Residues: CASSNAANSYEQYF.

This clone was detected a few times. V usage is TRBV2 and J usage is TRBJ1-1; possibly TRBD1 for D (5 bases). This CDR3 is 13 amino acids long. Between the trimmed V and J ends, which lost 5 bases and 2 bases, there was a span of 9 bases. The germline gives CDR1 SNHLY, CDR2 FYNNEI. The CDR3 DNA reads TGTGCCAGCAGTATTCAGGGAAACACTGAAGCTTTCTTT. This sequence encodes CASSIQGNTEAFF.

The CDR3 is CASSQTGSGNTIYF. The CDR3 DNA is TGCGCCAGCAGCCAAACAGGGTCCGGAAACACCATATATTTT. The V and J genes are TRBV4-3 and TRBJ1-3, with D tentatively TRBD1 (6 bases). The ends were cut back, 2 bases at V and 4 bases at J, with 9 bases in the middle. Germline-derived CDR1 and CDR2 are LGHNA and YSLEER. This CDR3 spans 14 amino acids.

The gene calls are TRBV11-1 and TRBJ1-2; D might be TRBD1 (6 bases). The germline V and J ends were trimmed by 5 bases and 4 bases, with 11 bases remaining between them. The CDR3 is 13 amino acids. Germline CDR1 SGHAT, CDR2 FQDESV (reference sequence). As DNA, the CDR3 is TGTGCCAGCAGCGAAGGACAGTCCTATGGCTACACCTTC. This gives the protein CASSEGQSYGYTF.

This chain links TRBV18 with TRBJ1-2; D may be TRBD1 (5 bases). V lost 6 bases and J 3 bases, leaving 11 bases between the germline ends. The germline V gene has CDR1 KGHSH and CDR2 LQKENI. This CDR3 has 13 residues. CDR3 amino acids: CASSPQGDYGYTF. The CDR3 DNA reads as TGTGCCAGCTCCCCGCAAGGGGACTATGGCTACACCTTC.

The chain couples TRBV28 to TRBJ2-5; 8 bases match TRBD1. The ends lost 4 bases at V and 7 bases at J; junction bases unmatched: 17. Germline V gene sequence: CDR1 MDHEN, CDR2 SYDVKM. CDR3 length: 17 residues. The CDR3: CASSSRDRGDPRGTQYF. CDR3 DNA sequence: TGTGCCAGCAGTTCCCGAGACAGGGGAGACCCAAGAGGGACCCAGTACTTC. Drawing the rest from reference TRBV28 and TRBJ2-5, the complete variable domain is DVKVTQSSRYLVKRTGEKVFLECVQDMDHENMFWYRQDPGLGLRLIYFSYDVKMKEKGDIPEGYSVSREKKERFSLILESASTNQTSMYLCASSSRDRGDPRGTQYFGPGTRLLVL.

The genes are TRBV10-3 and TRBJ2-1; D gene ambiguous. Per the germline V gene, CDR1 is ENHRY and CDR2 is SYGVKD. The V gene lost 4 bases and the J gene lost 0 bases, with 7 bases spanning the gap. This CDR3 has 14 amino acids. This CDR3 is CAISGGGSYNEQFF. CDR3 bases: TGTGCCATCAGTGGAGGCGGCTCCTACAATGAGCAGTTCTTC.

The V and J genes are TRBV27 and TRBJ1-2; 9 bases match TRBD1. This CDR3 is 12 amino acids long. J lost 7 bases, V lost 10 bases, and 7 bases had no gene match. Germline V gives CDR1 MNHEY, CDR2 SMNVEV (reference sequence). The DNA for the CDR3 is TGTGCCATCCGACAGGGGGGTAGTGGCTACACCTTC. Translated: CAIRQGGSGYTF.

This rearrangement joins TRBV5-1 to TRBJ2-7; no definite D call. V lost 4 bases and J lost 2, with 4 bases in between. Germline-derived CDR1 and CDR2 are SGHRS and YFSETQ. This CDR3 region has 11 residues. CDR3 nucleotide sequence: TGCGCCAGCAGCGGAGCCTACGAGCAGTACTTC. Translated: CASSGAYEQYF.